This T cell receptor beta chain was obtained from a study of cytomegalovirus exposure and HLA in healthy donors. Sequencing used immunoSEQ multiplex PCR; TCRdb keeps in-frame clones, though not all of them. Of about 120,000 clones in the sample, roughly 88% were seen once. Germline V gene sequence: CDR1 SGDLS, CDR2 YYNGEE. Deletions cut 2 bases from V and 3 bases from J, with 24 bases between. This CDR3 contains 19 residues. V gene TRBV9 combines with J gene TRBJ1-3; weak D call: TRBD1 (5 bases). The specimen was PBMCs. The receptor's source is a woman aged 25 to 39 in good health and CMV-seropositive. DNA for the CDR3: TGTGCCAGCAGCGTCGCCGCCTCCAGGGCGCAGTCGGATGGAAACACCATATATTTT. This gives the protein CASSVAASRAQSDGNTIYF.